This T cell receptor beta chain came from a study of human T cells and chemical hapten exposure. Notes on the study in general: With regard to DPC sensitization, TCRs above 1 in 1000 frequency did not change. As the donors had alopecia, their immune response may differ from healthy people's.

There are a few counts of this clonotype. As yet, its antigen is unknown. A single record per CDR3 protein comes from TCRdb applying MiXCR to the RACE reads. The profile shows 80,000 to 100,000 distinct CDR3 sequences, less than 14% of them singletons. V shed 0 bases, J shed 0 bases, and the junction held 12 bases outside the gene matches. The germline V gene encodes CDR1 GTSNPN and CDR2 SVGIG (reference sequence). The CDR3 contains 19 residues. As for time point: patch test 3, about 24 weeks after DPC sensitization. The treatment here: therapeutic diphenylcyclopropenone sensitization with weekly scalp DPC. Patients had alopecia, were aged 18 to 70, and were not pregnant.

The sequenced sample was whole blood, obtained in connection with sensitization to the hapten diphenylcyclopropenone (DPC). The rearrangement links TRBV30 to TRBJ2-1; 9 bases fit TRBD2. The sequence came from a woman aged 45-65 years with alopecia areata. Some clones in this sample may be carry-over from other donors' samples. CDR3 residues: CAWSVQRAGGRASYNEQFF. CDR3 nucleotides: TGTGCCTGGAGTGTACAGAGGGCAGGCGGGAGGGCCTCCTACAATGAGCAGTTCTTC.